This T cell receptor (beta chain) was recovered during a study of pediatric ulcerative colitis. Ulcerative colitis patients received no immunosuppressive medication before the diagnostic colonoscopy. This table comes from immunoSEQ multiplex PCR, and its TCRdb copy is limited to in-frame clones, with some not included. The profile covers about 36,000 clones, with around 78% appearing a single time and less than 30% taken by the ten largest. The CDR3 runs 10 residues. Germline CDR1 reads MNHEY; CDR2 reads SMNVEV (reference sequence). Trimming shortened V by 8 bases and J by 9 bases, and 11 bases separated the two germline ends. Comments on this clone: Its antigen is undetermined.

Whole-study results and caveats: Blood-rectal clonal overlap within each person was significantly higher in ulcerative colitis patients than controls. A couple of rectal clonotypes were found only in ulcerative colitis patients, all of them.

This receptor was obtained from a girl aged 5 to 17 with moderate ulcerative colitis. Material: blood. The chain combines TRBV27 with TRBJ2-7; TRBD2 is a possible D gene (5 bases). CDR3 region: CASRERAQYF. The CDR3 region has the DNA TGTGCCAGCCGGGAAAGAGCGCAGTACTTC.